This T cell receptor (beta chain) stems from a study of T cell changes during pregnancy in multiple sclerosis. Produced via immunoSEQ multiplex PCR; TCRdb's table is partial and in-frame only. Of around 40,000 clones listed, 80% to 95% are singletons. Per the germline V gene, CDR1 is MGHDK and CDR2 is SYGVNS. V dropped 0 bases and J dropped 1 base, with 7 bases sitting between them. The CDR3 is 14 residues long. The V gene is TRBV25-1, the J gene TRBJ2-7, with D possibly being TRBD2 (5 bases). Sequenced material: CD8+ T cells from peripheral blood mononuclear cells, taken before pregnancy. This sequence originates from a female donor with multiple sclerosis, enrolled in a pregnancy study. CDR3 DNA sequence: TGTGCCAGCAGTGAATACGGACTTTCCTACGAGCAGTACTTC. Translated, it gives CASSEYGLSYEQYF.